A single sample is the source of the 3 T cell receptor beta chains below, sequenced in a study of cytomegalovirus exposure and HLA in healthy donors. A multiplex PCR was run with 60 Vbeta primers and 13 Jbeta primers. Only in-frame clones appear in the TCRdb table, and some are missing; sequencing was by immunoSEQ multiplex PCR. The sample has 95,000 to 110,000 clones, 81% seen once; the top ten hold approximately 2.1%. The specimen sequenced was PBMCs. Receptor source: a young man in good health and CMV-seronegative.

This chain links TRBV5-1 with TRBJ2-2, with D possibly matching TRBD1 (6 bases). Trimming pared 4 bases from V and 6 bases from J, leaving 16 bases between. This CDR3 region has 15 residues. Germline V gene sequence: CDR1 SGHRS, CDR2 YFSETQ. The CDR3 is CASSPGGTPAGELFF. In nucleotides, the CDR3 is TGCGCCAGCAGCCCCGGTGGGACACCCGCCGGGGAGCTGTTTTTT.

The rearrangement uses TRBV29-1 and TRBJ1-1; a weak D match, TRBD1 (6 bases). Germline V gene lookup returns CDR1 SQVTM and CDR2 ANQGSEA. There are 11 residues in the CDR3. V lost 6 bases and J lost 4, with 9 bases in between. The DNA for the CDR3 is TGCAGCGTCAGGGACATCACTGAAGCTTTCTTT. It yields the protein CSVRDITEAFF.

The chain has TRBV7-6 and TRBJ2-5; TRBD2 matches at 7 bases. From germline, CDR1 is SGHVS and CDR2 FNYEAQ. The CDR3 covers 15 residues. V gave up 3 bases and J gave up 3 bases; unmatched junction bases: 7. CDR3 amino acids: CASSFVGGREETQYF. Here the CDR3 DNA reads TGTGCCAGCAGCTTTGTAGGAGGGAGGGAAGAGACCCAGTACTTC.